The 6 T cell receptor beta chains below all came from one sample that was sequenced in a study of STAT5B mutations in CD4+ large granular lymphocyte leukemia (dated by TCRdb to the early 2020s). The library was obtained by the immunoSEQ multiplex PCR assay. In TCRdb, the immuneACCESS table is reduced to in-frame sequences with V and J assigned. These tables do not hold every clone; where another copy was compared, an unresolved V gene accounts for under half, and the others remain unexplained. In all, the sample holds tens of thousands of clones, and roughly 80% of those were seen once. The top ten clones comprise 0.3% to 0.45% of the sample. The sequenced sample consisted of CD4+ T cells from blood buffy coats. The receptor source for this set is a human donor in good health.

The DNA for the CDR3 is TGTGCCAGCAGCTTCTCAGGGGCCTCGACCGGGGAGCTGTTTTTT. This codes for CASSFSGASTGELFF. The genes are TRBV11-1 and TRBJ2-2, with D tentatively TRBD1 (6 bases). From germline, CDR1 is SGHAT and CDR2 FQDESV (reference sequence). The V end lost 3 bases, the J end lost 5 bases, and 13 bases lay between the germline ends. The CDR3 totals 15 residues.

The chain combines TRBV18 with TRBJ1-2; D perhaps matches TRBD1 (5 bases). Trimming removed 3 bases from V and 2 bases from J, with 10 bases in between. Germline V CDR1 and CDR2: KGHSH, LQKENI. CDR3 length: 14 residues. The DNA of the CDR3 is TGTGCCAGCTCACCGACCAAGGGGAACTATGGCTACACCTTC. It is translated as CASSPTKGNYGYTF.

The chain has TRBV19 and TRBJ1-5; D not resolved. CDR1 and CDR2 (germline): LNHDA, SQIVND (reference sequence). V was pared by 5 bases and J by 0 bases, with 14 bases between. The CDR3 has 16 residues. The CDR3 sequence: CASSPRGGNSNQPQHF. The CDR3 DNA is TGTGCCAGTAGTCCTCGGGGAGGTAATAGCAATCAGCCCCAGCATTTT.

The chain uses TRBV27 and TRBJ2-7, with TRBD2 matching over 7 bases. Trimming removed 6 bases from V and 4 bases from J; junction bases left unmatched: 18. The CDR3 runs to 17 residues. From germline, CDR1 is MNHEY and CDR2 SMNVEV (reference sequence). The CDR3 is CASSRVGGTRILYEQYF. The CDR3 DNA reads as TGTGCCAGCAGCCGTGTGGGGGGGACCCGTATTTTATACGAGCAGTACTTC.

This rearrangement joins TRBV28 to TRBJ2-2, with 8 positions matching TRBD2. The CDR3 is made up of 15 amino acids. The germline gives CDR1 MDHEN, CDR2 SYDVKM. Unmatched junction bases numbered 1, after V lost 4 bases and J lost 0 bases. Here the CDR3 DNA reads TGTGCCAGCAGTTCACTAGCGGCGAACACCGGGGAGCTGTTTTTT. Protein: CASSSLAANTGELFF.

The chain links TRBV11-2 to TRBJ1-1; 9 nucleotides match TRBD1. CDR3 size: 15 residues. V lost 2 bases and J lost 3; bases outside the gene matches: 4. Germline loops: CDR1 SGHAT, CDR2 FQNNGV. CDR3 in amino acids: CASSLWGQGYTEAFF. CDR3 coding DNA: TGTGCCAGCAGCTTATGGGGACAGGGTTACACTGAAGCTTTCTTT.